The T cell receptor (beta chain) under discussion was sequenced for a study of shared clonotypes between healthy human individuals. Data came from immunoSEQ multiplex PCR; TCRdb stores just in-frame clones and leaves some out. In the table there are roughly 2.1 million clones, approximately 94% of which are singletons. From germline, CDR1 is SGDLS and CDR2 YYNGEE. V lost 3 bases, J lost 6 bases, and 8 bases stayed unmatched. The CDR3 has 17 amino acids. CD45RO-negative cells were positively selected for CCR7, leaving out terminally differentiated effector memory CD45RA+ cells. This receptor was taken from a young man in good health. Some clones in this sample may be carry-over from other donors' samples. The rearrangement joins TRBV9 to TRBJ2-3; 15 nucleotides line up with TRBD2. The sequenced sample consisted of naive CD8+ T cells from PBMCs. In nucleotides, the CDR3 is TGTGCCAGCAGCGACGCCGGGACTAGCGGGAGGTGGGATACGCAGTATTTT. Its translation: CASSDAGTSGRWDTQYF.